This is a list of T cell receptor beta chains from one sample in a study. MiXCR, run by TCRdb on the 5' RACE reads, gives a single entry per CDR3 protein. The sample records about 32,000 distinct CDR3 sequences, 24% being singletons. Input material: memory CD4+ T cells sorted from blood. These receptors all come from a female donor with breast cancer. Both conserved end residues are trimmed from each CDR3.

V	J	CDR3
TRBV9	TRBJ1-1	ASSGTGDTEAF
TRBV4-1	TRBJ2-6	ASSQGMGSLISGANVLT
TRBV4-1	TRBJ2-7	ASSPKLGEAYEQY
TRBV4-1	TRBJ2-1	ASSQEWASGGGWQF
TRBV12-3/TRBV12-4	TRBJ1-5	ASSDRGWGPQH
TRBV12-3/TRBV12-4	TRBJ2-5	ASRVGQGAQETQY
TRBV12-3/TRBV12-4	TRBJ2-1	ASRPDSTEQF
TRBV10-3	TRBJ1-4	AIRQTPGDEKLF
TRBV5-6	TRBJ1-1	ASSLDGLNTEAF
TRBV4-1	TRBJ1-2	ASSQEGNRGFGGYT
TRBV9	TRBJ2-3	ASSVAGATDTQY
TRBV10-2	TRBJ2-7	ASSESKQGAFVYEQY
TRBV7-2	TRBJ2-7	ASSFGRQGANEQY
TRBV29-1	TRBJ2-2	SARDRGGETGELF
TRBV6-2/TRBV6-3	TRBJ1-1	ASKTTGGLTEAF
TRBV28	TRBJ2-5	ASSSPGGQETQY
TRBV7-2	TRBJ2-3	ASSFPPDTQY